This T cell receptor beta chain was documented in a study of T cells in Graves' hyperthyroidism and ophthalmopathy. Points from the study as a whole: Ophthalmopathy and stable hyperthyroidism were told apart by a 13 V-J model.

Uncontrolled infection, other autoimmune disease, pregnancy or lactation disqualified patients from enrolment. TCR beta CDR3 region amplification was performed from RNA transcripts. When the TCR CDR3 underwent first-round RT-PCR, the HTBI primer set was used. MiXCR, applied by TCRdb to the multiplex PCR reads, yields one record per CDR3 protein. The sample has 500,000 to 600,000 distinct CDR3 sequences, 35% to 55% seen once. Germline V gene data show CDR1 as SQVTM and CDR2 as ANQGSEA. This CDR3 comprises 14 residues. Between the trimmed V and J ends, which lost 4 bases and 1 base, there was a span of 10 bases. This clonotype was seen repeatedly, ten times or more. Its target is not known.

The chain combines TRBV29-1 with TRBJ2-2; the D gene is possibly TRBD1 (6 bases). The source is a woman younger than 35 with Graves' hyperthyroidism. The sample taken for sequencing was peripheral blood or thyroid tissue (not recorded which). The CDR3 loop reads CSVGGQGNTGELFF. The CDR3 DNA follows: TGCAGCGTTGGGGGGCAGGGGAACACCGGGGAGCTGTTTTTT.